One and the same sample provided the 20 T cell receptor beta chains below, sequenced in a study of blood T cell repertoires in COVID-19. Clones were read by immunoSEQ multiplex PCR, and TCRdb kept only the in-frame ones, dropping some. The sample consists of about 72,000 clones, over 80% of them appearing once. Input material: peripheral blood. The receptor source for this set is a woman of 80 years or more with acute or convalescent COVID-19.

V gene TRBV7-9 combines with J gene TRBJ2-5; TRBD1 matches 7 bases. Germline CDR1 SEHNR, CDR2 FQNEAQ (reference sequence). CDR3 length equals 14 residues. With 8 bases clipped from V and 3 bases from J, the junction kept 9 bases outside the gene matches. The CDR3 is CASGSTGTEETQYF. For the CDR3, the DNA is TGTGCCAGCGGATCGACCGGGACAGAAGAGACCCAGTACTTC.

The chain uses TRBV19 and TRBJ2-6; maybe TRBD1 (6 bases). The CDR3 consists of 18 residues. V lost 1 base, J lost 0 bases, and 13 bases lay in between. CDR1 LNHDA and CDR2 SQIVND come from the germline V gene (reference sequence). CDR3: CASSIGGLRGSGANVLTF. CDR3 sequence (DNA): TGTGCCAGTAGTATAGGAGGACTCAGGGGCTCTGGGGCCAACGTCCTGACTTTC.

This chain connects TRBV19 to TRBJ2-1; 7 bases are a match to TRBD2. This CDR3 spans 13 amino acids. V lost 5 bases, J lost 7 bases, and 5 bases stayed unmatched. From germline, CDR1 is LNHDA and CDR2 SQIVND (reference sequence). The CDR3 spells CASSPSGINEQFF. The CDR3 DNA reads as TGTGCCAGTAGTCCCAGCGGGATTAATGAGCAGTTCTTC.

This chain links TRBV6-2 or TRBV6-3 with TRBJ2-5; 15 bases match TRBD2. Germline trimming cut 2 bases from V and 5 bases from J; bases unmatched to any gene: 12. This CDR3 is 19 amino acids long. Germline assignment: CDR1 MNHEY and CDR2 SVGEGT. The CDR3 DNA is TGTGCCAGCAGTTACCGCCCCGGACTAGCGGGAGGGCTAGTTGAGACCCAGTACTTC. Its translation is CASSYRPGLAGGLVETQYF.

The V call is TRBV7-9, the J call TRBJ2-3, with TRBD1 matching over 7 bases. The CDR3 is made up of 15 amino acids. Germline lookup yields CDR1 SEHNR and CDR2 FQNEAQ (reference sequence). J gave up 1 base and V 5 bases, and 6 bases lay outside the gene matches. The DNA of the CDR3 is TGTGCCAGCAGCACCACAGGGGTAGGCACAGATACGCAGTATTTT. Its protein is CASSTTGVGTDTQYF.

The rearrangement links TRBV20-1 to TRBJ2-7, with 13 bases fitting TRBD2. The junction had 5 bases not matched to a gene; V was cut back by 3 bases and J by 0 bases. The CDR3 covers 16 residues. Germline V CDR1 and CDR2: DFQATT, SNEGSKA (reference sequence). CDR3 sequence reads: CSASRTSGGFSYEQYF. For the CDR3, the DNA is TGCAGTGCTAGTAGGACTAGCGGGGGTTTCTCCTACGAGCAGTACTTC.

This chain connects TRBV7-9 to TRBJ2-3; TRBD2 agrees at 11 bases. V was clipped by 3 bases and J by 4 bases; unmatched bases: 0. The CDR3 has 14 amino acids. CDR1 and CDR2 from the germline V gene are SEHNR and FQNEAQ (reference sequence). The CDR3 DNA reads as TGTGCCAGCAGCTTGGGACTAGCGGCAGATACGCAGTATTTT. Protein sequence: CASSLGLAADTQYF. The full variable domain, with the rest looked up from reference TRBV7-9 and TRBJ2-3, is DTGVSQNPRHKITKRGQNVTFRCDPISEHNRLYWYRQTLGQGPEFLTYFQNEAQLEKSRLLSDRFSAERPKGSFSTLEIQRTEQGDSAMYLCASSLGLAADTQYFGPGTRLTVL.

This clone was seen more than once but under ten times. The chain is built from TRBV11-2 and TRBJ2-7, with 10 bases matching TRBD2. The CDR3 has 15 residues. The ends lost 7 bases at V and 3 bases at J; junction bases unmatched: 9. Germline assignment: CDR1 SGHAT and CDR2 FQNNGV. In DNA form, the CDR3 reads TGTGCCAGCACCATCCACATAGCGGGAGGCTACGAGCAGTACTTC. Amino acid sequence: CASTIHIAGGYEQYF.

To note about this clone: At one boundary the junction diverges from the germline segment, which might be a read error. The rearrangement joins TRBV7-7 to TRBJ2-3; 9 bases agree with TRBD2. The CDR3 covers 16 residues. CDR1 and CDR2 (germline): SSHAT, FNYEAQ (reference sequence). CDR3 sequence (DNA): TGTGCTAGCAGATCGCTCGAAGCGGGGGGAGCAGATACGCAGTATTTT. Translating gives CASRSLEAGGADTQYF.

V is TRBV10-2 and J is TRBJ2-1; 14 positions match TRBD2. The V gene end was trimmed by 8 bases and the J gene end by 8 bases; junction bases not matched to a gene: 8. Per germline, CDR1 WSHSY and CDR2 SAAADI. This CDR3 is 15 amino acids long. This chain's CDR3 is CASATSGRGAYEQFF. For the CDR3, the DNA is TGCGCCAGCGCGACTAGCGGGAGGGGTGCGTATGAGCAGTTCTTC.

The chain is built from TRBV29-1 and TRBJ2-1, with TRBD1 identical over 8 bases. J gave up 2 bases and V 7 bases, and 7 bases lay outside the gene matches. Germline assignment: CDR1 SQVTM and CDR2 ANQGSEA. This CDR3 contains 14 residues. In DNA, the CDR3 is TGCAGCGCTTTAACGGGACAGGCCTACAATGAGCAGTTCTTC. This gives the protein CSALTGQAYNEQFF.

This rearrangement joins TRBV11-2 to TRBJ2-7; the match to TRBD1 covers 7 bases. This CDR3 is 14 amino acids long. The germline CDR1 and CDR2 sequences are SGHAT and FQNNGV. The V gene end was trimmed by 4 bases and the J gene end by 5 bases; junction bases not matched to a gene: 8. CDR3 sequence: CASSSTTGRNEQYF. CDR3 DNA sequence: TGTGCCAGCAGCTCCACGACAGGGAGAAACGAGCAGTACTTC.

The chain links TRBV24-1 to TRBJ2-3; tentatively, D is TRBD2 (6 bases). The germline CDR1 and CDR2 sequences are KGHDR and SFDVKD. V dropped 4 bases and J dropped 14 bases, with 21 bases sitting between them. CDR3 length: 14 residues. For the CDR3, the DNA is TGTGCCACCAGTGACCCCGGGCGGGGTGGGTCGTGGTATTTT. It encodes CATSDPGRGGSWYF.

The chain joins TRBV25-1 to TRBJ1-2, with D uncertain. Germline assignment: CDR1 MGHDK and CDR2 SYGVNS. The CDR3 has 12 amino acids. Deletions cut 5 bases from V and 8 bases from J, with 12 bases between. In nucleotides, the CDR3 is TGTGCCAGCAGTTTCGGGGATGGGGGCTACACCTTC. Translating gives CASSFGDGGYTF.

The V call is TRBV19, the J call TRBJ1-2; D uncertain. V lost 3 bases to trimming and J lost 9 bases, with 8 bases between them. Germline CDR1 LNHDA, CDR2 SQIVND (reference sequence). The CDR3 contains 11 residues. CDR3 amino acids: CASSMVDSYTF. CDR3 DNA: TGTGCCAGTAGTATGGTCGACAGCTACACCTTC. The full variable domain, its missing parts supplied by reference TRBV19 and TRBJ1-2, is DGGITQSPKYLFRKEGQNVTLSCEQNLNHDAMYWYRQDPGQGLRLIYYSQIVNDFQKGDIAEGYSVSREKKESFPLTVTSAQKNPTAFYLCASSMVDSYTFGSGTRLTVV.

V usage is TRBV19 and J usage is TRBJ2-5; 8 bases are a match to TRBD1. The CDR3 length is 17 residues. Per the germline V gene, CDR1 is LNHDA and CDR2 is SQIVND (reference sequence). J was trimmed by 4 bases and V by 3 bases; bases with no gene match: 13. Here the CDR3 DNA reads TGTGCCAGTAGTATTTACGAGGACAGGGTAAGGGGAGAGACCCAGTACTTC. This encodes CASSIYEDRVRGETQYF.

The V and J genes are TRBV2 and TRBJ2-7; a weak D match, TRBD1 (6 bases). The CDR3 extends over 12 amino acids. Germline CDR1 reads SNHLY; CDR2 reads FYNNEI. Between the trimmed V and J ends, which lost 6 bases and 3 bases, there was a span of 9 bases. The CDR3 DNA follows: TGTGCCAGCAGCCTGGACAGCTACGAGCAGTACTTC. It encodes CASSLDSYEQYF.

V and J are TRBV27 and TRBJ2-2; D remains unclear. Germline-derived CDR1 and CDR2 are MNHEY and SMNVEV (reference sequence). CDR3 length equals 14 residues. With 4 bases removed from V and 4 bases from J, the gap between germline ends came to 10 bases. The CDR3 bases are TGTGCCAGCAGTTGGGTAGGCGGCACCGGGGAGCTGTTTTTT. This codes for CASSWVGGTGELFF.

The genes are TRBV19 and TRBJ1-1; the D gene is possibly TRBD1 (6 bases). The CDR3 runs 11 residues. Germline V lookup: CDR1 LNHDA, CDR2 SQIVND (reference sequence). Between the trimmed V and J ends, which lost 9 bases and 4 bases, there was a span of 9 bases. The CDR3 spells CASAQGTEAFF. The CDR3 bases are TGTGCCAGCGCACAGGGCACTGAAGCTTTCTTT.

This chain connects TRBV29-1 to TRBJ2-1, with TRBD1 matching 9 bases. Germline CDR1 and CDR2: SQVTM and ANQGSEA. CDR3 length: 11 residues. Germline trimming cut 6 bases from V and 14 bases from J; bases unmatched to any gene: 8. The DNA of the CDR3 is TGCAGCGTGCAGTCCGGGACAGGGAAGTTCTTC. It encodes CSVQSGTGKFF.